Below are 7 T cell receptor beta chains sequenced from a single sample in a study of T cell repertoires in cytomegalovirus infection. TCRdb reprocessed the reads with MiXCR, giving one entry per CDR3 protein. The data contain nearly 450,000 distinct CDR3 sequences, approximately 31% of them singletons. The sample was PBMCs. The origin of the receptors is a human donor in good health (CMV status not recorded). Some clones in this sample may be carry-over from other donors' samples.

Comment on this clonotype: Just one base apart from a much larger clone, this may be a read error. In DNA, the CDR3 is TGTGCCAGCAGCAAAGGTTTGGTCTACACTGAAGCTTTCTTT. It codes for CASSKGLVYTEAFF. This sequence joins TRBV7-2 and TRBJ1-1; D gene uncertain. Trimming removed 5 bases from V and 3 bases from J, with 13 bases in between. Germline values: CDR1 SGHTA, CDR2 FQGNSA. CDR3 size: 14 residues. Looking up the rest from reference TRBV7-2 and TRBJ1-1 gives the full variable domain: GAGVSQSPSNKVTEKGKDVELRCDPISGHTALYWYRQSLGQGLEFLIYFQGNSAPDKSGLPSDRFSAERTGGSVSTLTIQRTQQEDSAVYLCASSKGLVYTEAFFGQGTRLTVV.

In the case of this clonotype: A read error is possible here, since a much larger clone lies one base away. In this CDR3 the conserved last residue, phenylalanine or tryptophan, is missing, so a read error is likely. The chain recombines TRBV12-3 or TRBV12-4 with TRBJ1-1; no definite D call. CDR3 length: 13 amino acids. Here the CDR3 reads CASSLPRITDAFC. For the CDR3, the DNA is TGTGCCAGCAGTTTACCCCGCATTACTGATGCTTTCTGT.

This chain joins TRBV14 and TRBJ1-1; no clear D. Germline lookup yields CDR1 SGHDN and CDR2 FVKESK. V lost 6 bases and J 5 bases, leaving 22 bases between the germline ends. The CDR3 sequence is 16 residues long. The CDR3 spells CASSRHLGLVQTEAFF. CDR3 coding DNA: TGTGCCAGCAGTCGTCACCTGGGGTTGGTTCAGACTGAAGCTTTCTTT.

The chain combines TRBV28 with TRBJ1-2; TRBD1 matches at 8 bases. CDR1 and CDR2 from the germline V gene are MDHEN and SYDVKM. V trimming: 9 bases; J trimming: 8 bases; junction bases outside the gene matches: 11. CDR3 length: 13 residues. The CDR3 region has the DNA TGTGCCAGAAGCCTGGACAGGGTCTACGGCTACACCTTC. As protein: CARSLDRVYGYTF.

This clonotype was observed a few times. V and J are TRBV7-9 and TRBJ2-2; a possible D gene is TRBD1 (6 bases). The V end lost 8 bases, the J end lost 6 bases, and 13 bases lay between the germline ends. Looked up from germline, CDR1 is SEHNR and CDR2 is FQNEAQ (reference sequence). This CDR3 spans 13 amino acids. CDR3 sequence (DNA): TGTGCCAGCGTTCACAGGGTGGCCGGGGAGCTGTTTTTT. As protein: CASVHRVAGELFF. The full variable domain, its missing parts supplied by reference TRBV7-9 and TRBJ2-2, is DTGVSQNPRHKITKRGQNVTFRCDPISEHNRLYWYRQTLGQGPEFLTYFQNEAQLEKSRLLSDRFSAERPKGSFSTLEIQRTEQGDSAMYLCASVHRVAGELFFGEGSRLTVL.

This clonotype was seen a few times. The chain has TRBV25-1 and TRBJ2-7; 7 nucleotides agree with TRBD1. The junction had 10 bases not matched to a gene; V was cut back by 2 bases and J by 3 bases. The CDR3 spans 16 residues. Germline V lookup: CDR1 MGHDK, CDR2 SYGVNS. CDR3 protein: CASSEKQGLLHYEQYF. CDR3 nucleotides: TGTGCCAGCAGTGAAAAACAGGGGTTGCTACACTACGAGCAGTACTTC.

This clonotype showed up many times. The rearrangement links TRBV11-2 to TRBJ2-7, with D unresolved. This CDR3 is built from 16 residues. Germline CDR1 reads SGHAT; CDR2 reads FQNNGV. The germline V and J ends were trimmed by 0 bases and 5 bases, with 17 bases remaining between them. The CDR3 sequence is CASSLDGGKIGNEQYF. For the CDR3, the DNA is TGTGCCAGCAGCTTAGATGGCGGCAAGATAGGGAACGAGCAGTACTTC.